The 19 T cell receptor beta chains below were found in one sample sequenced in a study of blood T cells in healthy people across ages. A sample-barcoded 5' primer and a J-beta primer mix were used in a second PCR of about 7 to 12 cycles. TCRdb redid the calling of the 5' RACE reads with MiXCR, one entry per CDR3 protein. The sample has about 1.6 million distinct CDR3 sequences, about 32% seen once; the top ten hold roughly 10%. Sequenced input: blood. Receptor source: a woman in her twenties or thirties in good health.

This rearrangement joins TRBV10-3 to TRBJ2-2, with 8 nucleotides matching TRBD2. The CDR3 runs 16 residues. CDR1 is ENHRY, CDR2 SYGVKD, per germline. Germline trimming cut 6 bases from V and 4 bases from J; bases unmatched to any gene: 10. CDR3 amino acids: CAIRPGLVGSTGELFF. The CDR3 DNA reads as TGTGCCATCAGGCCGGGACTAGTGGGCAGCACCGGGGAGCTGTTTTTT.

In its sample, this clonotype was seen many times. The chain employs TRBV29-1 and TRBJ2-3, with D hard to call. This CDR3 region has 12 residues. Between the trimmed V and J ends, which lost 4 bases and 10 bases, there was a span of 15 bases. Germline loops: CDR1 SQVTM, CDR2 ANQGSEA. CDR3 protein: CSVGTGLVAQYF. The CDR3 bases are TGCAGCGTTGGCACCGGCCTAGTTGCGCAGTATTTT.

This chain links TRBV18 with TRBJ1-1; a weak D match, TRBD1 (5 bases). Germline V gives CDR1 KGHSH, CDR2 LQKENI. CDR3 length equals 14 residues. The V end was cut by 9 bases, the J end by 5 bases, with 19 bases between. This CDR3 is CASSLGLTRTEAFF. The CDR3 DNA follows: TGTGCCAGTTCCCTGGGGCTCACGAGGACTGAAGCTTTCTTT.

The genes are TRBV2 and TRBJ2-1, with D unclear. This CDR3 region has 10 residues. CDR1 is SNHLY and CDR2 is FYNNEI in the germline V gene. The CDR3 DNA reads as TGTGCAAGCGACTGGAATGAGCAGTTCTTC. Protein sequence: CASDWNEQFF.

This clonotype was found a few times. This sequence joins TRBV6-1 and TRBJ1-2; D unclear. Deletions cut 4 bases from V and 8 bases from J, with 2 bases between. This CDR3 is 9 amino acids long. Germline V lookup: CDR1 MNHNS, CDR2 SASEGT. The CDR3 protein is CASSGGYTF. DNA for the CDR3: TGTGCCAGCAGTGGGGGCTACACCTTC.

This clonotype appeared a few times. Relative to the germline gene, one junction end is altered; a read error may explain this. This rearrangement joins TRBV20-1 to TRBJ2-5; 9 positions agree with TRBD2. Germline loops: CDR1 DFQATT, CDR2 SNEGSKA (reference sequence). The CDR3 covers 13 residues. CDR3 region: CSASSGGWKAQYF. The CDR3 DNA follows: TGTAGTGCTAGTAGCGGGGGCTGGAAGGCCCAGTACTTC.

The genes are TRBV30 and TRBJ2-5; D unclear. The CDR3 consists of 14 residues. Trimming cost V 0 bases and J 5 bases, with 13 bases left between them. CDR1 GTSNPN and CDR2 SVGIG come from the germline V gene (reference sequence). CDR3 sequence (DNA): TGTGCCTGGAGTGTACAGATGTCTGGGGAGACCCAGTACTTC. The encoded protein is CAWSVQMSGETQYF.

The chain links TRBV27 to TRBJ1-6; D is ambiguous. CDR1 is MNHEY, CDR2 SMNVEV, per germline (reference sequence). V was trimmed by 0 bases and J by 8 bases, leaving 5 bases between them. The CDR3 contains 13 residues. The CDR3 nucleotides read TGTGCCAGCAGTTTATCGATCGATTCACCCCTCCACTTT. It is translated as CASSLSIDSPLHF.

This clonotype has a single count. This chain joins TRBV9 and TRBJ2-2; TRBD2 matches 11 bases. V lost 3 bases and J lost 5; bases outside the gene matches: 6. Germline CDR1 is SGDLS and CDR2 is YYNGEE. CDR3 length: 16 amino acids. CDR3 DNA sequence: TGTGCCAGCAGCGGAATAGCGGGGGGGCGGACCGGGGAGCTGTTTTTT. This translates into CASSGIAGGRTGELFF.

This clonotype appeared a few times. The chain combines TRBV6-5 with TRBJ2-1, with 9 bases aligning to TRBD1. The J segment lost 9 bases and the V segment lost 6 bases, leaving 9 bases of the junction unmatched. The V gene's germline CDR1 is MNHEY and CDR2 SVGAGI. This CDR3 comprises 14 residues. CDR3 loop: CASSRMRDRAEQFF. The CDR3 bases are TGTGCCAGCAGCCGCATGCGGGACAGGGCTGAGCAGTTCTTC.

This clonotype was seen more than once but under ten times. The chain has TRBV7-2 and TRBJ1-6; the D is unclear. This CDR3 has 18 amino acids. CDR1 is SGHTA, CDR2 FQGNSA, per germline. V lost 4 bases and J lost 0, with 16 bases in between. The CDR3 protein is CASSSLFGQRSYNSPLHF. The CDR3, as DNA: TGTGCCAGCAGCTCCCTCTTTGGGCAGCGCTCCTATAATTCACCCCTCCACTTT.

The V gene is TRBV5-1, the J gene TRBJ1-5, with 8 bases fitting TRBD1. The length of the CDR3 is 16 residues. Trimming at V came to 7 bases and at J to 0 bases, leaving 9 bases not matched to a gene. Germline CDR1 and CDR2: SGHRS and YFSETQ. In DNA form, the CDR3 reads TGCGCCAGCGGCCTGGACAGGGAGAGTAGCAATCAGCCCCAGCATTTT. Amino acid sequence: CASGLDRESSNQPQHF.

The chain carries TRBV2 and TRBJ2-3; 15 bases are a match to TRBD2. Germline CDR1 reads SNHLY; CDR2 reads FYNNEI. V lost 5 bases, J lost 4 bases, and 4 bases stayed unmatched. This CDR3 region has 16 residues. The CDR3 nucleotides are TGTGCCAGCAGTTCCGGGACTAGCGGGAGGTCAGATACGCAGTATTTT. Translated, it gives CASSSGTSGRSDTQYF.

This clonotype was counted ten times or more. The V and J genes are TRBV5-1 and TRBJ1-2; D gene uncertain. This CDR3 comprises 14 residues. Per germline, CDR1 SGHRS and CDR2 YFSETQ. Deletions cut 0 bases from V and 8 bases from J, with 14 bases between. CDR3 sequence reads: CASSLGQHREGYTF. As DNA, the CDR3 is TGCGCCAGCAGCTTGGGGCAGCACAGAGAAGGCTACACCTTC.

This clonotype was recorded a few times. The chain's CDR3 is CASSTKDRPNEKLFF. The CDR3 region has the DNA TGTGCCAGCAGCACTAAGGACAGACCAAATGAAAAACTGTTTTTT. This chain connects TRBV11-2 to TRBJ1-4; D is perhaps TRBD1 (6 bases). Germline V gene sequence: CDR1 SGHAT, CDR2 FQNNGV. This CDR3 has 15 residues. Trimming took off 5 bases at V and 5 bases at J, with 15 bases between the two ends.

This rearrangement joins TRBV6-5 to TRBJ1-4, with D maybe TRBD1 (6 bases). This CDR3 is 12 amino acids long. V was clipped by 6 bases and J by 14 bases, with 16 bases between them. CDR1 is MNHEY and CDR2 is SVGAGI in the germline V gene. CDR3 region: CASRRVGGALFF. CDR3 nucleotide sequence: TGTGCCAGCAGACGCGTAGGGGGAGCGCTGTTTTTT.

This clonotype was observed a handful of times. J is TRBJ1-2 and V is TRBV7-3; tentatively, D is TRBD1 (5 bases). Trimming shortened V by 5 bases and J by 6 bases, and 13 bases separated the two germline ends. Germline V gene sequence: CDR1 SGHTA, CDR2 FQGTGA. This CDR3 is built from 13 residues. The CDR3 sequence is CASSRTPEDGYTF. CDR3 DNA sequence: TGTGCCAGCAGCCGGACACCCGAAGATGGCTACACCTTC.

In this sample, this clonotype turned up a few times. This chain's CDR3 is CASSLRAGGLVKETQYF. CDR3 DNA sequence: TGCGCCAGCAGCTTGAGGGCAGGGGGATTGGTCAAAGAGACCCAGTACTTC. The chain carries TRBV5-1 and TRBJ2-5; TRBD1 matches at 7 bases. The CDR3 sequence is 17 residues long. CDR1 and CDR2 from the germline V gene are SGHRS and YFSETQ. The ends lost 1 base at V and 3 bases at J; junction bases unmatched: 12.

This chain uses TRBV10-3 with TRBJ2-7; 8 bases agree with TRBD2. V was pared by 9 bases and J by 9 bases, with 13 bases of the junction left unmatched. CDR1 is ENHRY and CDR2 is SYGVKD in the germline V gene. There are 13 residues in the CDR3. CDR3: CAMSNTGGDGQYF. The CDR3 DNA reads as TGTGCCATGAGTAACACGGGGGGGGACGGGCAGTACTTC.